The clone carrying this T cell receptor (beta chain) was seen repeatedly, ten times or more. Its antigen is undetermined. The sample originates from a study of shared clonotypes between healthy human individuals. This CDR3 spans 16 amino acids. V lost 2 bases to trimming and J lost 0 bases, with 11 bases between them. Study-level points and caveats: The researchers took only blood, and tissue repertoires probably look different. Non-shared clonotypes showed lower generation probabilities than clonotypes common to all four donors.

The donors were adults (healthy and HIV-negative) with no recent acute infections or vaccinations. From CD4+ cells came CD45RA+ naive and CD45RA-negative memory subsets. Assay used: immunoSEQ multiplex PCR; TCRdb lists only in-frame clones, some missing. The sample gives roughly 330,000 clones, around 74% of which show up once; 10% is in the top ten. The clonotype originates from a man aged 25 to 40 in good health. Sequences were obtained from memory CD4+ T cells sorted from blood. Specified subset: CD45RA-negative fraction. The chain links TRBV23-1 to TRBJ2-1; no reliable D call. TRBV23-1 counts as an open reading frame of uncertain function. CDR3 region: CASSQRAVSSYNEQFF. CDR3 nucleotide sequence: TGCGCCAGCAGTCAAAGGGCCGTCAGCTCCTACAATGAGCAGTTCTTC.